The entry below gives a single T cell receptor (beta chain) sequence along with its context. Its antigen is unidentified. No infections or other immune events were documented during collection. The V and J ends lost 2 bases and 3 bases respectively, with 3 bases between them. This CDR3 has 12 residues. Looked up from germline, CDR1 is SGHTA and CDR2 is FQGNSA. TCRdb's table, derived via immunoSEQ multiplex PCR, lists solely in-frame clones and lacks some. Among under 100,000 clones listed, roughly 85% were seen once. The sample belongs to a study of identifying expanded T cells in peripheral blood. General observations from the study: Across healthy donors, higher total template counts meant significantly greater roughly 2-week count variance. Over about two and four weeks, about 15 and 18 clones changed, versus approximately 1.1 between replicates.

The receptor comes from a person aged 18 to 75 in good health. The rearrangement joins TRBV7-2 to TRBJ2-3, with D uncertain. Material for sequencing was blood. CDR3 in amino acids: CASSLRTDTQYF. CDR3 in DNA: TGTGCCAGCAGCTTACGAACAGATACGCAGTATTTT.